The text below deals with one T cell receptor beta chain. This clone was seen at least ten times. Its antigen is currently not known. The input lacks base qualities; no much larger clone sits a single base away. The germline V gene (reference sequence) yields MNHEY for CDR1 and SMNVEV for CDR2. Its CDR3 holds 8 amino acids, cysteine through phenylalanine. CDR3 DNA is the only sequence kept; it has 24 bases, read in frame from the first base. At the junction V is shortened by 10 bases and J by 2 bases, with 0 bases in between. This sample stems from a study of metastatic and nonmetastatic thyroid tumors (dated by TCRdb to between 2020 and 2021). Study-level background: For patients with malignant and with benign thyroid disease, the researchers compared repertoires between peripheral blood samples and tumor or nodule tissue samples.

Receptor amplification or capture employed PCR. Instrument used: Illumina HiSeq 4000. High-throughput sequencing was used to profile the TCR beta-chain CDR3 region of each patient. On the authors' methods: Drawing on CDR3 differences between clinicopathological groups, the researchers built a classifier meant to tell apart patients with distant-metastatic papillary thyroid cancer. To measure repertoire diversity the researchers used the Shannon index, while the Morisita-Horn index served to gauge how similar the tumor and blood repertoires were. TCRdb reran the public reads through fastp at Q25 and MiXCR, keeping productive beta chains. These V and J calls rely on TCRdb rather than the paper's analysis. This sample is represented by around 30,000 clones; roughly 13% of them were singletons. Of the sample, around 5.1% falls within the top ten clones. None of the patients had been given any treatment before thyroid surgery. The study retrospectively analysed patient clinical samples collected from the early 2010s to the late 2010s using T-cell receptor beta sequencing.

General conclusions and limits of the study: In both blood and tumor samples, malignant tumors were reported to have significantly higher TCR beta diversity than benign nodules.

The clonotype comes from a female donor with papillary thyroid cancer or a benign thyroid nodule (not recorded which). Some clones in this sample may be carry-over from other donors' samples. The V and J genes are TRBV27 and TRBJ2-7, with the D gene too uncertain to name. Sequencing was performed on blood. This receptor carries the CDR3 CATYEQYF. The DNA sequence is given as TGTGCCACCTACGAGCAGTACTTC.